Below are 15 T cell receptor beta chains sequenced from a single sample in a study of T-cell reconstitution after alpha-beta-depleted transplantation in children. The TCRbeta library was prepared with unique molecular identifiers. TCRdb re-derived calls from the PCR reads in MiXCR, one entry per CDR3 protein. This table holds hundreds of thousands of distinct CDR3 sequences, around 12% found once. Sequenced here: PBMCs from the stem cell graft donor, sampled from the stem cell graft. The receptors shown here come from a human donor who donated a stem cell graft to a child with combined immunodeficiency.

The chain joins TRBV4-3 to TRBJ2-3; D not certain. CDR3 length: 13 residues. Trimming removed 0 bases at V and 10 bases at J, with 11 bases between. Germline loops: CDR1 LGHNA, CDR2 YSLEER. Written as DNA, the CDR3 is TGCGCCAGCAGCCAAGACGTGCGCTACCCGCAGTATTTT. Its translation is CASSQDVRYPQYF.

This clonotype has just a few counts. This chain links TRBV6-1 with TRBJ2-3, with 12 bases lining up with TRBD1. Germline V gene sequence: CDR1 MNHNS, CDR2 SASEGT. V shed 6 bases, J shed 3 bases, and the junction held 7 bases outside the gene matches. The CDR3 runs 16 residues. The CDR3 region is CASRDRDRGLTDTQYF. DNA of the CDR3: TGTGCCAGCAGAGACCGGGACAGGGGGCTTACAGATACGCAGTATTTT.

This clonotype was seen a few times. V gene TRBV6-1 combines with J gene TRBJ2-1; 12 positions agree with TRBD2. Trimming at V came to 6 bases and at J to 6 bases, leaving 6 bases not matched to a gene. This CDR3 comprises 15 residues. Germline V gene data show CDR1 as MNHNS and CDR2 as SASEGT. The CDR3 reads CASRASGRAANEQFF. For the CDR3, the DNA is TGTGCCAGCAGGGCTAGCGGGAGGGCCGCCAATGAGCAGTTCTTC.

V usage is TRBV4-3 and J usage is TRBJ2-1, with 7 bases aligning to TRBD1. V dropped 1 base and J dropped 7; count of bases not matched to a gene: 7. The germline gives CDR1 LGHNA, CDR2 YSLEER. This CDR3 spans 15 amino acids. CDR3 amino acids: CASSQGQGLSNEQFF. The CDR3 DNA reads TGCGCCAGCAGCCAAGGACAGGGTCTGTCTAATGAGCAGTTCTTC.

This clonotype appeared a few times. The V and J genes are TRBV10-3 and TRBJ2-5; 8 nucleotides align to TRBD1. Losses at the gene ends were 4 bases for V and 4 bases for J; bases not matched to a gene: 11. This CDR3 is 16 amino acids long. From germline, CDR1 is ENHRY and CDR2 SYGVKD. The CDR3 bases are TGTGCCATCAGTGCGTCCCCGGACAGGGACGGAGAGACCCAGTACTTC. Its protein product is CAISASPDRDGETQYF.

This clonotype was detected many times. V and J are TRBV6-5 and TRBJ2-3; 7 bases align to TRBD2. The CDR3 runs 16 residues. With V trimmed by 6 bases and J by 1 base, 10 bases remained unmatched. Germline V gives CDR1 MNHEY, CDR2 SVGAGI. CDR3 nucleotides: TGTGCCAGCAGCCAGACTAGCAACTGGGGCACAGATACGCAGTATTTT. The encoded protein is CASSQTSNWGTDTQYF.

This clonotype has just a few counts. The chain links TRBV29-1 to TRBJ2-1; maybe TRBD2 (7 bases). V dropped 6 bases and J dropped 4 bases, with 13 bases sitting between them. The CDR3 spans 13 residues. CDR1 is SQVTM and CDR2 is ANQGSEA in the germline V gene. The CDR3 protein is CSVGGDEYNEQFF. The CDR3 region has the DNA TGCAGCGTAGGGGGGGACGAGTACAATGAGCAGTTCTTC.

This clonotype has more than one count but fewer than ten. The CDR3: CASSPLVSGGRETQYF. CDR3 bases: TGTGCCAGCAGCCCTCTCGTTAGCGGGGGCCGAGAGACCCAGTACTTC. This sequence joins TRBV14 and TRBJ2-5; 9 nucleotides match TRBD2. Per germline, CDR1 SGHDN and CDR2 FVKESK. J gave up 4 bases and V 4 bases, and 10 bases lay outside the gene matches. The length of the CDR3 is 16 residues.

This clonotype was recorded a few times. The chain couples TRBV29-1 to TRBJ2-3; 10 positions match TRBD2. The CDR3 runs to 14 residues. Germline trimming cut 2 bases from V and 2 bases from J; bases unmatched to any gene: 1. Germline V CDR1 and CDR2: SQVTM, ANQGSEA. The CDR3 protein is CSVELAGDTDTQYF. Written as DNA, the CDR3 is TGCAGCGTTGAACTAGCGGGGGACACAGATACGCAGTATTTT.

This clonotype occurred a few times. This chain links TRBV15 with TRBJ2-7, with D perhaps matching TRBD1 or TRBD2 (5 bases each). CDR3 length equals 14 residues. The V end lost 4 bases, the J end lost 6 bases, and 16 bases lay between the germline ends. Germline lookup yields CDR1 LNHNV and CDR2 YYDKDF (reference sequence). The DNA of the CDR3 is TGTGCCACCAGCATATTGGGGGTATCAGGCGAGCAGTACTTC. The encoded protein is CATSILGVSGEQYF.

This clonotype was recorded many times. The chain is built from TRBV20-1 and TRBJ2-6; no clear D. V gave up 7 bases and J gave up 2 bases, with 3 bases separating them. Germline CDR1 and CDR2: DFQATT and SNEGSKA (reference sequence). The CDR3 has 11 amino acids. The CDR3 loop is CSEAGANVLTF. The CDR3 DNA reads TGCAGTGAGGCTGGGGCCAACGTCCTGACTTTC.

The chain combines TRBV6-2 or TRBV6-3 with TRBJ1-3; a possible D gene is TRBD1 (5 bases). Trimming left V 2 bases short and J 1 base short, with 12 bases between. CDR1 MNHEY and CDR2 SVGEGT come from the germline V gene. The CDR3 has 16 residues. The CDR3 nucleotides are TGTGCCAGCAGTTACGGACACTCGGCGTCTGGAAACACCATATATTTT. It is translated as CASSYGHSASGNTIYF.

Only a few counts were recorded for this clonotype. This rearrangement joins TRBV29-1 to TRBJ2-2; 7 bases match TRBD2. The CDR3 is made up of 13 amino acids. Unmatched junction bases numbered 4, after V lost 4 bases and J lost 5 bases. Germline CDR1 and CDR2: SQVTM and ANQGSEA. The CDR3 loop reads CSVGHGGTGELFF. DNA of the CDR3: TGCAGCGTTGGGCACGGGGGGACCGGGGAGCTGTTTTTT.

This clonotype appeared many times. The chain has TRBV5-1 and TRBJ2-1, with a tentative D call TRBD2 (5 bases). This CDR3 contains 16 residues. Germline lookup yields CDR1 SGHRS and CDR2 YFSETQ. V was cut by 0 bases and J by 7 bases, with 17 bases left in between. CDR3 nucleotides: TGCGCCAGCAGCTTGGCCGGGATTTTCGCCCCGAATGAGCAGTTCTTC. Protein sequence: CASSLAGIFAPNEQFF.

This clonotype occurred a few times. The rearrangement uses TRBV7-2 and TRBJ1-6; D call uncertain. Per the germline V gene, CDR1 is SGHTA and CDR2 is FQGNSA. There are 13 residues in the CDR3. The ends were cut back, 5 bases at V and 7 bases at J, with 9 bases in the middle. CDR3: CASSPNMNSPLHF. CDR3 coding DNA: TGTGCCAGCAGCCCTAACATGAATTCACCCCTCCACTTT.